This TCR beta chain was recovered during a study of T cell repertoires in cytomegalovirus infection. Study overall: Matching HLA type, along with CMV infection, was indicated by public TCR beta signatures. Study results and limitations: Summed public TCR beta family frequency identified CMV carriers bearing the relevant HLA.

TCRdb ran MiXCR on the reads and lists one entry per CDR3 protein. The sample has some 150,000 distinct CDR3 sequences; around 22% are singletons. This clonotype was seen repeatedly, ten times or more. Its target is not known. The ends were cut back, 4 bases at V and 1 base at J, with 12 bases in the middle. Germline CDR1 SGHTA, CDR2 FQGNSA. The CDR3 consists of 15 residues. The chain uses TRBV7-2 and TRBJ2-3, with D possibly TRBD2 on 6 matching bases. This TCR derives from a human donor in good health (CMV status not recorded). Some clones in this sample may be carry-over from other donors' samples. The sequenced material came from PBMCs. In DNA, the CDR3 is TGTGCCAGCAGCTCCGGCCCTAGCGGCACAGATACGCAGTATTTT. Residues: CASSSGPSGTDTQYF.